In its sample, the clone carrying this T cell receptor beta chain ranks as medium-sized. Its specificity is unknown. The CDR3 extends over 16 amino acids. Germline V gives CDR1 SGHDT, CDR2 YYEEEE. The ends lost 0 bases at V and 3 bases at J; junction bases unmatched: 8. Surgery without prior neoadjuvant therapy was the treatment of the selected pancreatic ductal adenocarcinoma patients. The entry originates in a study of T cells in pancreatic ductal adenocarcinoma. Regarding the study as a whole: Tumor samples had fewer productive templates and 6.5 to 10-fold fewer unique clonotypes than blood. Mean clonality was about 0.12 in tumors and around 0.068 in blood, not significantly different.

Assay: immunoSEQ multiplex PCR; the TCRdb copy retains only in-frame clones and omits some. The sample lists roughly 5,000 clones; 65% to 85% were seen once. J is TRBJ2-7 and V is TRBV5-6, with TRBD1 matching over 8 bases. The receptor comes from a human donor with pancreatic ductal adenocarcinoma. The donor label of this sample is uncertain. The sequenced sample consisted of pancreatic tumor tissue. The CDR3 nucleotides are TGTGCCAGCAGCTTGGGTTCAGGGGGCCCCATCTACGAGCAGTACTTC. Amino acids: CASSLGSGGPIYEQYF.